This T cell receptor (beta chain) was found in a study of T cells after somatic rescue of genetic block. The assay was immunoSEQ multiplex PCR, and TCRdb's table has in-frame clones only and misses some. The profile shows tens of thousands of clones, under 95% of them singletons. The CDR3 is made up of 16 amino acids. J lost 3 bases, V lost 2 bases, and 6 bases had no gene match. Germline-derived CDR1 and CDR2 are SEHNR and FQNEAQ (reference sequence). V and J are TRBV7-9 and TRBJ2-2, with 7 positions matching TRBD1. Sequenced material: peripheral blood mononuclear cells (PBMCs). The source is a man aged 35-49 years. CDR3 in amino acids: CASSLLGDSHTGELFF. The DNA of the CDR3 is TGTGCCAGCAGCTTATTGGGGGACAGTCACACCGGGGAGCTGTTTTTT.